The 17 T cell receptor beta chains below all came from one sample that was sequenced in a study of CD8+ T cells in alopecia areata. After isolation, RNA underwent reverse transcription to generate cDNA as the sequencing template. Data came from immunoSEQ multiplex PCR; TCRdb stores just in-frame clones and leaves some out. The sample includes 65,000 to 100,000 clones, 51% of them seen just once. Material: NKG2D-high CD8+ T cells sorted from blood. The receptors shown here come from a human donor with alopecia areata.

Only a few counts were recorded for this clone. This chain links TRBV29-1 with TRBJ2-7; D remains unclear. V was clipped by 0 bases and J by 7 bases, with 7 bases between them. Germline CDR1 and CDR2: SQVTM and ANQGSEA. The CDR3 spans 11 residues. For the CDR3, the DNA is TGCAGCGTTGAAGATTGGCAAGAGCAGTACTTC. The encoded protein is CSVEDWQEQYF.

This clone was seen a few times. The chain's CDR3 is CASSQFLQEQFF. The DNA of the CDR3 is TGTGCCAGCAGCCAATTCCTACAAGAGCAGTTCTTC. This chain links TRBV14 with TRBJ2-1, with D uncertain. Trimming shortened V by 2 bases and J by 10 bases, and 9 bases separated the two germline ends. The germline V gene has CDR1 SGHDN and CDR2 FVKESK. The CDR3 sequence is 12 residues long.

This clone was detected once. The chain's CDR3 is CASSDLGVGETQYF. In DNA, the CDR3 is TGTGCCAGCAGCGACCTCGGCGTTGGGGAGACCCAGTACTTC. The genes are TRBV7-2 and TRBJ2-5; D is ambiguous. There are 14 residues in the CDR3. Germline V gives CDR1 SGHTA, CDR2 FQGNSA. V was trimmed by 5 bases and J by 5 bases, leaving 15 bases between them.

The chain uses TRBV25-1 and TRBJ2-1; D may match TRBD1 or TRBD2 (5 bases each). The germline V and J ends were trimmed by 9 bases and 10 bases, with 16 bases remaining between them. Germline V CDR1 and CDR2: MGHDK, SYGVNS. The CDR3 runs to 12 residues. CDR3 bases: TGTGCCAGTTTATCAGGGAGTCGGGAGCAGTTCTTC. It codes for CASLSGSREQFF.

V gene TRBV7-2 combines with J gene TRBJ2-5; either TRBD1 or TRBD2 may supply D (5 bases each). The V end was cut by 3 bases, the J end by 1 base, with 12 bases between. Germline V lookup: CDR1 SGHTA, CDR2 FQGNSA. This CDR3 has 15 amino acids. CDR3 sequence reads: CASSFPRDGQETQYF. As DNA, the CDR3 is TGTGCCAGCAGCTTCCCCCGGGACGGCCAAGAGACCCAGTACTTC.

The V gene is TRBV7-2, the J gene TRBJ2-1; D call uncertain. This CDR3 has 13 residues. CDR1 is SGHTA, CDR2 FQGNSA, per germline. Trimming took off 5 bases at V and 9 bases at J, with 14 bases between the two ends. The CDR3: CASSRAREPEQFF. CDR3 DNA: TGTGCCAGCAGCAGGGCCCGAGAACCTGAGCAGTTCTTC.

As DNA, the CDR3 is TGCGCCAGCAGTTCCCTAGGGGGAGTCATCGACGAGCAGTACTTC. Protein product: CASSSLGGVIDEQYF. The chain combines TRBV5-1 with TRBJ2-7; D is possibly TRBD1 (6 bases). Trimming left V 5 bases short and J 5 bases short, with 20 bases between. The CDR3 sequence is 15 residues long. The germline V gene has CDR1 SGHRS and CDR2 YFSETQ.

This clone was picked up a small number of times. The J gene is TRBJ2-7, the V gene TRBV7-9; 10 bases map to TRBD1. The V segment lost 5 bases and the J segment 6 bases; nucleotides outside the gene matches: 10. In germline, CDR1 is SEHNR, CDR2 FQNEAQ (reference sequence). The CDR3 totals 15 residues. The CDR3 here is CASSTRTGGSSEQYF. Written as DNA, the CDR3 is TGTGCCAGCAGCACTAGGACAGGGGGTTCGAGCGAGCAGTACTTC.

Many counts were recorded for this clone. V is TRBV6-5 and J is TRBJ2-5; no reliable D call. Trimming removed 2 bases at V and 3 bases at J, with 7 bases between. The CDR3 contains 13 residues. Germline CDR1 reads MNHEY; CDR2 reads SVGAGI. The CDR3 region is CASSYVQEETQYF. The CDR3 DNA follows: TGTGCCAGCAGTTACGTTCAGGAAGAGACCCAGTACTTC.

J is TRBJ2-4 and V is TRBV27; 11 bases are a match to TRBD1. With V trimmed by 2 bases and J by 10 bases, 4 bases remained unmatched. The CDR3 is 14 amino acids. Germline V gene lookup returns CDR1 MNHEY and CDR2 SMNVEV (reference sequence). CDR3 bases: TGTGCCAGCAGTTTAGGGACAGGGGGAAGGATTCAGTACTTC. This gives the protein CASSLGTGGRIQYF.

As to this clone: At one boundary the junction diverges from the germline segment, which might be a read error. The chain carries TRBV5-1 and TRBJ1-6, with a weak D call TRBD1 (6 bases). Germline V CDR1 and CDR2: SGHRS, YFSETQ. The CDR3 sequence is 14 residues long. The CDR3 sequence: CASSRSGANSPLHF. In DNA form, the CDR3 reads TGTGCCAGCAGCCGGTCAGGGGCCAATTCACCCCTCCACTTT.

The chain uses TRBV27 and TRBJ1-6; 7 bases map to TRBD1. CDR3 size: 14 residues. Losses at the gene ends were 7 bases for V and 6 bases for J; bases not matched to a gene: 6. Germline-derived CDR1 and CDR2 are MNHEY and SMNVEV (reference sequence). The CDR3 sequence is CASKTGQTNSPLHF. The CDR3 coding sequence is TGTGCCAGCAAGACGGGACAGACTAATTCACCCCTCCACTTT.

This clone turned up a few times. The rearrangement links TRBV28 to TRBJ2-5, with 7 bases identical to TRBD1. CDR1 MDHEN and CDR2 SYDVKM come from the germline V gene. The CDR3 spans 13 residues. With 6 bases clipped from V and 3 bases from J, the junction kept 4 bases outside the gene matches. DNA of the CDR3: TGTGCCAGCAGCTTAGGGACAGAAGAGACCCAGTACTTC. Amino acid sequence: CASSLGTEETQYF. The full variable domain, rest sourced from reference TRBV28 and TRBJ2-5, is DVKVTQSSRYLVKRTGEKVFLECVQDMDHENMFWYRQDPGLGLRLIYFSYDVKMKEKGDIPEGYSVSREKKERFSLILESASTNQTSMYLCASSLGTEETQYFGPGTRLLVL.

CDR3 in amino acids: CASSQDQVTEETQYF. The CDR3 DNA reads as TGTGCCAGCAGCCAAGATCAGGTCACTGAAGAGACCCAGTACTTC. This chain connects TRBV14 to TRBJ2-5; D call uncertain. V was cut by 0 bases and J by 3 bases, with 11 bases left in between. The length of the CDR3 is 15 residues. Germline V gene lookup returns CDR1 SGHDN and CDR2 FVKESK.

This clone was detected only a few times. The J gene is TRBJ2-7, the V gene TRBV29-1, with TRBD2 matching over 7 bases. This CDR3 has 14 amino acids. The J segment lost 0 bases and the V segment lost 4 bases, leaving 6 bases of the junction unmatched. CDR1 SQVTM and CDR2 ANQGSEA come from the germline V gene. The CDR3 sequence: CSVVQAGSSYEQYF. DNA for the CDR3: TGCAGCGTTGTTCAAGCGGGGAGCTCCTACGAGCAGTACTTC.

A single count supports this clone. For the CDR3, the DNA is TGTGCCAGCACTCACTCGGGGGAGAGCTCCTACAATGAGCAGTTCTTC. Translation: CASTHSGESSYNEQFF. The rearrangement links TRBV27 to TRBJ2-1, with D perhaps TRBD2 (6 bases). The germline V gene encodes CDR1 MNHEY and CDR2 SMNVEV (reference sequence). V shed 7 bases and J shed 0 bases, with 16 bases lying between them. This CDR3 has 16 amino acids.

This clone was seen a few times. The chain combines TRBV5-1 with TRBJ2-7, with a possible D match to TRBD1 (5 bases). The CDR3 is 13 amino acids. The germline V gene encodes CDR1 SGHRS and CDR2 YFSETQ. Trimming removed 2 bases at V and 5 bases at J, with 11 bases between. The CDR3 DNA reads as TGCGCCAGCAGCTTAACAGGACCCCACGAGCAGTACTTC. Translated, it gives CASSLTGPHEQYF.